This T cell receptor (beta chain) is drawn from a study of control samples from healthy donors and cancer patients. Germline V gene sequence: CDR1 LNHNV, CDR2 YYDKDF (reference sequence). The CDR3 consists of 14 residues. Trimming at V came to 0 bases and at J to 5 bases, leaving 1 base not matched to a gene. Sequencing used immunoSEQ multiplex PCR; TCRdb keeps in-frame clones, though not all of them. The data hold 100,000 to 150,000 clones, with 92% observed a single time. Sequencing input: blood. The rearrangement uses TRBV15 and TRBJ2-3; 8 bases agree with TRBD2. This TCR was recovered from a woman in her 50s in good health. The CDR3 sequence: CATSREREEDTQYF. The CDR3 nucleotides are TGTGCCACCAGCAGAGAGCGGGAGGAAGATACGCAGTATTTT. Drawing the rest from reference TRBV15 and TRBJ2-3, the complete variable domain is DAMVIQNPRYQVTQFGKPVTLSCSQTLNHNVMYWYQQKSSQAPKLLFHYYDKDFNNEADTPDNFQSRRPNTSFCFLDIRSPGLGDTAMYLCATSREREEDTQYFGPGTRLTVL.